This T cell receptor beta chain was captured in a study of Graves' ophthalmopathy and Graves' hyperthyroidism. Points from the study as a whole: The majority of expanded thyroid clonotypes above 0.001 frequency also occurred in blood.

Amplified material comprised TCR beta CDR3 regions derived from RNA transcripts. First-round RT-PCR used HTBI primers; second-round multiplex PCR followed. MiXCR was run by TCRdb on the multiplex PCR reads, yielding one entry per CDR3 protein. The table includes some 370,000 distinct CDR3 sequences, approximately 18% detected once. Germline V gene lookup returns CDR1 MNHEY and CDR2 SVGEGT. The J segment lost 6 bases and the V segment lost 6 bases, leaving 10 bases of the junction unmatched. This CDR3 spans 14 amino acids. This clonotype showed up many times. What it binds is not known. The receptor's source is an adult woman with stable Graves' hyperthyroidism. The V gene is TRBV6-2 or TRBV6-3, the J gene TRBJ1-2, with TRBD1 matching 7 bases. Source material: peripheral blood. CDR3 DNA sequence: TGTGCCAGCAGACGTTCGACAGGGACGGATGGCTACACCTTC. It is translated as CASRRSTGTDGYTF.